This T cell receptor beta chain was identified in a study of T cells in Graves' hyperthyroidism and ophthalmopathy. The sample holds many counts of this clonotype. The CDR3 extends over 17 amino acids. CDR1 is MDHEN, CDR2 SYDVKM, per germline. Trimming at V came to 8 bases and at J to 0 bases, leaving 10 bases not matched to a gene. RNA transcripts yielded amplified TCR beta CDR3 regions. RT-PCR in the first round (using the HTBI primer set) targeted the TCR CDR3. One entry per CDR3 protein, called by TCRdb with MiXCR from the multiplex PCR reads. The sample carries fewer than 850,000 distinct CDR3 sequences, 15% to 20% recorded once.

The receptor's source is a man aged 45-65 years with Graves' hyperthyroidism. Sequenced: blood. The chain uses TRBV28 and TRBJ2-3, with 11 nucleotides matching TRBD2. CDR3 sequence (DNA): TGTGCCAGCGGACGATCACTAGCGGGAGAAAGCACAGATACGCAGTATTTT. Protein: CASGRSLAGESTDTQYF.